This T cell receptor (beta chain) was sequenced for a study of blood T cell repertoires in COVID-19. Study summary: Spain, Italy and the United States supplied samples that represented acute and convalescent COVID-19. PBMCs, B-cell-depleted T cells, or T cells were the source of the cDNA or gDNA that made up the material.

V lost 3 bases and J lost 5; bases outside the gene matches: 8. The germline V gene has CDR1 SGHTA and CDR2 FQGNSA. CDR3 size: 15 residues. As handled by the study authors: Researchers report that nucleated cell counts were estimated from reference gene primer amplification. TCRdb's copy holds only in-frame clones and misses some; the assay was immunoSEQ multiplex PCR. That table gives V, J and clone size, and the DNA gave D and trimming. The sample contains fewer than 400,000 clones, 85% to 90% of which appear only once. Source material: peripheral blood. The TCR sequence derives from a human donor in a cohort sampled during active COVID-19. J is TRBJ2-5 and V is TRBV7-2, with 8 positions matching TRBD1. CDR3 protein: CASSLPQGARETQYF. The CDR3 region has the DNA TGTGCCAGCAGCTTGCCCCAGGGGGCGAGGGAGACCCAGTACTTC.